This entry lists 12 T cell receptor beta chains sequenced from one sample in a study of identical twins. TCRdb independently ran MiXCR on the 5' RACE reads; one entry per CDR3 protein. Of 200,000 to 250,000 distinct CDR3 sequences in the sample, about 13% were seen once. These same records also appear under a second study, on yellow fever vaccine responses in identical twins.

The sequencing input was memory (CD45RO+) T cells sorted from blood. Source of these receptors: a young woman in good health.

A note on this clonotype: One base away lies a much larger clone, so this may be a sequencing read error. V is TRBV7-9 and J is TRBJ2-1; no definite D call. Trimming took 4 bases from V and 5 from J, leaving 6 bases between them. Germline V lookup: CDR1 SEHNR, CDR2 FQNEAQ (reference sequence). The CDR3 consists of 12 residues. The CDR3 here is CASSSSHNEQFF. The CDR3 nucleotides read TGTGCCAGCAGCTCAAGTCACAATGAGCAGTTCTTC. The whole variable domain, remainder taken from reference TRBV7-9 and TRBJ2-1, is DTGVSQNPRHKITKRGQNVTFRCDPISEHNRLYWYRQTLGQGPEFLTYFQNEAQLEKSRLLSDRFSAERPKGSFSTLEIQRTEQGDSAMYLCASSSSHNEQFFGPGTRLTVL.

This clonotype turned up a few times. The CDR3 here is CASSRVLGGGDEQYF. In nucleotides, the CDR3 is TGTGCCAGCAGTCGAGTTCTCGGAGGGGGAGACGAGCAGTACTTC. The V call is TRBV28, the J call TRBJ2-7; D assignment may be TRBD1 or TRBD2 (6 bases each). CDR1 is MDHEN and CDR2 is SYDVKM in the germline V gene. This CDR3 has 15 amino acids. Trimming removed 5 bases from V and 5 bases from J, with 19 bases in between.

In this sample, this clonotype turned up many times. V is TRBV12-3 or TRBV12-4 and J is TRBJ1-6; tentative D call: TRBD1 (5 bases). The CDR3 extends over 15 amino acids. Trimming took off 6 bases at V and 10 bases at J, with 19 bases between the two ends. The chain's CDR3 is CASSRVTGFNSPLHF. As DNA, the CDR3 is TGTGCCAGCAGCAGAGTAACAGGCTTTAACTCACCCCTCCACTTT.

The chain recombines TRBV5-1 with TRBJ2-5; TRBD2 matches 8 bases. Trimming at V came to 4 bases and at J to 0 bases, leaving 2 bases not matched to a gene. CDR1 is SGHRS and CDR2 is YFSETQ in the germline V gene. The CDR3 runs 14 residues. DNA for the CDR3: TGCGCCAGCAGCCAGCGGGGGAACCAAGAGACCCAGTACTTC. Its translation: CASSQRGNQETQYF.

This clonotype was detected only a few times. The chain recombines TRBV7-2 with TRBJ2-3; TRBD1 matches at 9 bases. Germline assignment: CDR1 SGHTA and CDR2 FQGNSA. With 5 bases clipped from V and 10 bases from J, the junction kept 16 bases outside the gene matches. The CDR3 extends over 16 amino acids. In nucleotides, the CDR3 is TGTGCCAGCAGCCAAGACAGGGGGTTATTAAGAGCAGCGCAGTATTTT. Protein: CASSQDRGLLRAAQYF. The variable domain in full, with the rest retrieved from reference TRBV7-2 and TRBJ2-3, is GAGVSQSPSNKVTEKGKDVELRCDPISGHTALYWYRQSLGQGLEFLIYFQGNSAPDKSGLPSDRFSAERTGGSVSTLTIQRTQQEDSAVYLCASSQDRGLLRAAQYFGPGTRLTVL.

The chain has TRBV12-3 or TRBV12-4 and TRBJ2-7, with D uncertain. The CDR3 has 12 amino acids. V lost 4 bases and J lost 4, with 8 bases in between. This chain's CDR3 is CASSSSEYEQYF. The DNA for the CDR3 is TGTGCCAGCAGTTCATCGGAGTACGAGCAGTACTTC.

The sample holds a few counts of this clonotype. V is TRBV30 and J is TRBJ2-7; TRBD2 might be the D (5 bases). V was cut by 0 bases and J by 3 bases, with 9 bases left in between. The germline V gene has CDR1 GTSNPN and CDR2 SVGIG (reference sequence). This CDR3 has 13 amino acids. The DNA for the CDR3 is TGTGCCTGGAGTGTCGGGGAGCGCTACGAGCAGTACTTC. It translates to CAWSVGERYEQYF.

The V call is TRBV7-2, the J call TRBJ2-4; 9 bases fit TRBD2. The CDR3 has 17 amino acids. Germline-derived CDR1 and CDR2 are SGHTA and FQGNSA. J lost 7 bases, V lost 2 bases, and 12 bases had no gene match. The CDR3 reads CASSLSTGSGGINIQYF. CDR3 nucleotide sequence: TGTGCCAGCAGCTTAAGTACGGGTAGCGGGGGTATTAACATTCAGTACTTC.

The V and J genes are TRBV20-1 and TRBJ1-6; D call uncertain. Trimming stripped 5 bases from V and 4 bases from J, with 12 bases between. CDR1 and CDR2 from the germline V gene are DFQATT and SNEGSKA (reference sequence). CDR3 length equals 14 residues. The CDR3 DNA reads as TGCAGTGCTGGAAGGGCGAGTTATAATTCACCCCTCCACTTT. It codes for CSAGRASYNSPLHF.

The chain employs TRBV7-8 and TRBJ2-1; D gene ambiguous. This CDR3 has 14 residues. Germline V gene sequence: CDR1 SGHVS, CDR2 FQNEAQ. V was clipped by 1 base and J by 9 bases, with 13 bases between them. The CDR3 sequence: CASSLVSRVGEQFF. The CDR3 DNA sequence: TGTGCCAGCAGCTTAGTTAGCCGTGTCGGTGAGCAGTTCTTC. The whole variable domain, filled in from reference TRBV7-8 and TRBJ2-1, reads GAGVSQSPRYKVAKRGQDVALRCDPISGHVSLFWYQQALGQGPEFLTYFQNEAQLDKSGLPSDRFFAERPEGSVSTLKIQRTQQEDSAVYLCASSLVSRVGEQFFGPGTRLTVL.

The CDR3 is CATSRGVRSYGYTF. CDR3 in DNA: TGTGCCACCAGCAGAGGAGTACGGAGCTATGGCTACACCTTC. The chain recombines TRBV15 with TRBJ1-2; no clear D gene. The CDR3 covers 14 residues. Germline V gives CDR1 LNHNV, CDR2 YYDKDF (reference sequence). V was shortened by 1 base and J by 4 bases, with 10 bases between the two germline ends.

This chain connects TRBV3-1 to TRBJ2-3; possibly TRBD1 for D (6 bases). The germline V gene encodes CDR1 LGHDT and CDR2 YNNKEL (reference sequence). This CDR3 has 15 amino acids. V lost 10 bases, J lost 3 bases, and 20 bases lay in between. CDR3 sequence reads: CATSQVGAGTDTQYF. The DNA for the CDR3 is TGTGCCACCTCCCAGGTGGGGGCAGGGACAGATACGCAGTATTTT.